Described below is a single TCR beta chain sequence and its context. The sample belongs to a study of blood T cell repertoires in COVID-19. Study context: The origin of the acute and convalescent COVID-19 samples was the United States, Italy and Spain. T cells, B-cell-depleted T cells, or PBMCs provided the cDNA or gDNA that served as material.

As originally analysed: Amplification of reference gene primers provided the estimated nucleated cell counts. Assay used: immunoSEQ multiplex PCR; TCRdb lists only in-frame clones, some missing. V and J calls plus clone size are reproduced from that table; the DNA served to infer D and trimming. The table lists under 250,000 clones, roughly 80% of them singletons. The CDR3 totals 16 residues. Germline CDR1 reads MGHDK; CDR2 reads SYGVNS. V lost 5 bases and J lost 8; bases outside the gene matches: 16. This receptor was identified in a man at least 80 years old with acute or convalescent COVID-19. The sequencing input was peripheral blood. V is TRBV25-1 and J is TRBJ1-2; 8 nucleotides match TRBD1. The CDR3 bases are TGTGCCAGCAGTCCACCATTTAGGACAGGGAAGAGCGGCTACACCTTC. It codes for CASSPPFRTGKSGYTF.